Each of the 32 T cell receptor beta chains below was sequenced from the same sample in a study of graft-versus-host responses after intestinal transplantation. Their antigen targets remain unknown. Method: immunoSEQ multiplex PCR; TCRdb's copy keeps in-frame clones and lacks some. The table shows about 85,000 clones, with 85% to 95% occurring only once. The input for sequencing was unstimulated CD8+ T cells sorted from spleen or lymph node cells, taken before transplant. These receptors were collected from a human donor who was the organ donor for an intestinal transplant.

V usage is TRBV4-1 and J usage is TRBJ1-2, with 7 bases lining up with TRBD1. The CDR3 consists of 15 residues. Germline loops: CDR1 MGHRA, CDR2 YSYEKL. V trimming: 3 bases; J trimming: 4 bases; junction bases outside the gene matches: 8. The CDR3 sequence is CASSHPWAGGYGYTF. The CDR3 bases are TGCGCCAGCAGCCACCCTTGGGCAGGGGGCTATGGCTACACCTTC.

This chain joins TRBV9 and TRBJ2-7; a weak D match, TRBD2 (5 bases). CDR1 SGDLS and CDR2 YYNGEE come from the germline V gene. There are 13 residues in the CDR3. The V end was cut by 0 bases, the J end by 3 bases, with 7 bases between. CDR3 loop: CASSVAEGYEQYF. The DNA for the CDR3 is TGTGCCAGCAGCGTAGCCGAGGGCTACGAGCAGTACTTC.

J is TRBJ2-1 and V is TRBV11-2; 11 nucleotides agree with TRBD2. The CDR3 extends over 15 amino acids. Germline V gene lookup returns CDR1 SGHAT and CDR2 FQNNGV. J gave up 9 bases and V 1 base, and 5 bases lay outside the gene matches. The CDR3 region has the DNA TGTGCCAGCAGCTTAGGACTAGCGGGATGGGGTGAGCAGTTCTTC. Its protein is CASSLGLAGWGEQFF.

The table lists this clone with a few counts. J is TRBJ2-5 and V is TRBV6-1, with a tentative D call TRBD1 (6 bases). Per the germline V gene, CDR1 is MNHNS and CDR2 is SASEGT. The V gene lost 6 bases and the J gene lost 5 bases, with 13 bases spanning the gap. This CDR3 comprises 13 residues. DNA of the CDR3: TGTGCCAGCAGCGACGGGACAATTGAGACCCAGTACTTC. Translated: CASSDGTIETQYF.

J is TRBJ2-1 and V is TRBV19; D is perhaps TRBD1 (7 bases). Germline assignment: CDR1 LNHDA and CDR2 SQIVND (reference sequence). Trimming removed 7 bases from V and 4 bases from J, with 17 bases in between. The CDR3 runs 15 residues. CDR3 amino acids: CASTGGWGGYNEQFF. In nucleotides, the CDR3 is TGTGCCAGTACAGGGGGATGGGGAGGTTACAATGAGCAGTTCTTC.

V is TRBV2 and J is TRBJ2-3; D might be TRBD2 (6 bases). This CDR3 is built from 14 residues. Trimming pared 2 bases from V and 6 bases from J, leaving 12 bases between. The germline V gene has CDR1 SNHLY and CDR2 FYNNEI. The CDR3 sequence: CASSELAFGDTQYF. The CDR3 nucleotides are TGTGCCAGCAGTGAACTAGCGTTCGGGGATACGCAGTATTTT.

The sample holds one count of this clone. The chain recombines TRBV23-1 with TRBJ2-5; the match to TRBD1 covers 10 bases. Matching the DNA end better, TRBJ2-7 makes the J call doubtful. TRBV23-1 is an open reading frame whose function is uncertain. CDR3 length: 17 amino acids. This CDR3 is CASSRDRGMKFPYEQYF. CDR3 DNA sequence: TGCGCCAGCAGTCGGGACAGGGGAATGAAATTTCCCTACGAGCAGTACTTC.

The J gene is TRBJ2-2, the V gene TRBV4-1, with unresolved D. V was trimmed by 4 bases and J by 6 bases, leaving 6 bases between them. The CDR3 extends over 12 amino acids. The germline V gene has CDR1 MGHRA and CDR2 YSYEKL. The CDR3, as DNA: TGCGCCAGCAGCCTTAAAGCCGGGGAGCTGTTTTTT. Translated, it gives CASSLKAGELFF.

The chain links TRBV5-6 to TRBJ2-5; the match to TRBD1 covers 9 bases. Matching the DNA end better, TRBJ2-7 makes the J call doubtful. The CDR3 runs 15 residues. Germline V gene sequence: CDR1 SGHDT, CDR2 YYEEEE. CDR3 protein: CASSPPTGGSYEQYF. CDR3 coding DNA: TGTGCCAGCAGCCCTCCGACAGGGGGATCCTACGAGCAGTACTTC.

This chain connects TRBV7-6 to TRBJ2-7, with 7 positions matching TRBD1. The V and J ends lost 3 bases and 3 bases, in that order; junction bases with no gene match: 8. In germline, CDR1 is SGHVS, CDR2 FNYEAQ. The CDR3 is 15 residues long. CDR3 DNA: TGTGCCAGCAGCTTGGGGACAGCAAGTATCTACGAGCAGTACTTC. Amino acids: CASSLGTASIYEQYF. Full variable domain (rest looked up from reference TRBV7-6 and TRBJ2-7): GAGVSQSPRYKVTKRGQDVALRCDPISGHVSLYWYRQALGQGPEFLTYFNYEAQQDKSGLPNDRFSAERPEGSISTLTIQRTEQRDSAMYRCASSLGTASIYEQYFGPGTRLTVT.

This chain links TRBV11-2 with TRBJ1-2; D is undetermined. V shed 0 bases and J shed 2 bases, with 10 bases lying between them. Per the germline V gene, CDR1 is SGHAT and CDR2 is FQNNGV. The CDR3 totals 15 residues. The CDR3 reads CASSLDAAQNYGYTF. In DNA, the CDR3 is TGTGCCAGCAGCTTAGATGCGGCCCAGAACTATGGCTACACCTTC.

The V gene is TRBV6-6, the J gene TRBJ2-1; D is unresolved. Trimming removed 2 bases from V and 4 bases from J, with 12 bases in between. The CDR3 length is 15 residues. Germline CDR1 reads MNHNY; CDR2 reads SVGAGI (reference sequence). The CDR3 DNA follows: TGTGCCAGCAGTTACCGCCCCGACCCATACAATGAGCAGTTCTTC. It specifies CASSYRPDPYNEQFF.

The gene calls are TRBV19 and TRBJ1-1; perhaps TRBD1 as D (5 bases). The CDR3 spans 14 residues. Trimming stripped 9 bases from V and 1 base from J, with 15 bases between. CDR1 and CDR2 (germline): LNHDA, SQIVND (reference sequence). CDR3 DNA: TGTGCCAGCACCCAATCGGGGCCGAACACTGAAGCTTTCTTT. Amino acid sequence: CASTQSGPNTEAFF.

CDR3 in DNA: TGTGCCAGCACCAAACAGGGGACGTCCTACGAGCAGTACTTC. Translating it yields CASTKQGTSYEQYF. This chain uses TRBV7-8 with TRBJ2-7, with 7 bases matching TRBD1. Germline loops: CDR1 SGHVS, CDR2 FQNEAQ. This CDR3 region has 14 residues. The V gene end was trimmed by 7 bases and the J gene end by 1 base; junction bases not matched to a gene: 7.

The chain joins TRBV6-1 to TRBJ2-5; D not certain. The J call may not be correct, given that the DNA end is closer to TRBJ2-7. Germline V gene data show CDR1 as MNHNS and CDR2 as SASEGT. The CDR3 totals 10 residues. The CDR3 protein is CASGDSEQYF. The DNA for the CDR3 is TGTGCCAGCGGAGATAGCGAGCAGTACTTC.

The rearrangement uses TRBV13 and TRBJ2-3; no reliable D call. The CDR3 loop spans 16 amino acids. V gave up 5 bases and J gave up 4 bases, with 19 bases separating them. Germline-derived CDR1 and CDR2 are PRHDT and FYEKMQ (reference sequence). This CDR3 is CASSPEVPDASDTQYF. CDR3 DNA: TGTGCCAGCAGCCCAGAAGTCCCGGATGCATCAGATACGCAGTATTTT. Full variable domain (outside the CDR3, taken from reference TRBV13 and TRBJ2-3): AAGVIQSPRHLIKEKRETATLKCYPIPRHDTVYWYQQGPGQDPQFLISFYEKMQSDKGSIPDRFSAQQFSDYHSELNMSSLELGDSALYFCASSPEVPDASDTQYFGPGTRLTVL.

A single count supports this clone. V is TRBV11-2 and J is TRBJ1-2; 7 bases agree with TRBD1. V was clipped by 3 bases and J by 7 bases; unmatched bases: 14. This CDR3 region has 16 residues. The germline gives CDR1 SGHAT, CDR2 FQNNGV. CDR3 loop: CASSLFTGEYLGGYTF. In DNA form, the CDR3 reads TGTGCCAGCAGCTTGTTTACAGGGGAGTATCTGGGTGGCTACACCTTC.

This chain links TRBV7-6 with TRBJ1-1; perhaps TRBD1 as D (6 bases). Germline V gene sequence: CDR1 SGHVS, CDR2 FNYEAQ. The CDR3 totals 17 residues. V was clipped by 3 bases and J by 0 bases, with 17 bases between them. CDR3 in DNA: TGTGCCAGCAGCTTTGACAAGGGGAGACAGGTGAACACTGAAGCTTTCTTT. Encoded protein: CASSFDKGRQVNTEAFF. Together with reference TRBV7-6 and TRBJ1-1, the CDR3 gives the full variable domain: GAGVSQSPRYKVTKRGQDVALRCDPISGHVSLYWYRQALGQGPEFLTYFNYEAQQDKSGLPNDRFSAERPEGSISTLTIQRTEQRDSAMYRCASSFDKGRQVNTEAFFGQGTRLTVV.

This clone was seen a handful of times. V usage is TRBV6-1 and J usage is TRBJ2-7; 8 bases agree with TRBD1. CDR3 length: 18 amino acids. The germline V gene encodes CDR1 MNHNS and CDR2 SASEGT. With 0 bases clipped from V and 2 bases from J, the junction kept 12 bases outside the gene matches. The CDR3 is CASSEAPKTGGGTYEQYF. The CDR3, as DNA: TGTGCCAGCAGTGAAGCGCCCAAAACAGGGGGAGGCACCTACGAGCAGTACTTC.

The sample holds one count of this clone. The chain employs TRBV19 and TRBJ2-1; 7 positions agree with TRBD2. Unmatched junction bases numbered 5, after V lost 6 bases and J lost 3 bases. From germline, CDR1 is LNHDA and CDR2 SQIVND (reference sequence). The CDR3 runs 14 residues. As DNA, the CDR3 is TGTGCCAGTAGCCTAGCGGAAATCTACAATGAGCAGTTCTTC. This codes for CASSLAEIYNEQFF.

The chain combines TRBV30 with TRBJ1-5, with D hard to call. The CDR3 contains 15 residues. CDR1 and CDR2 from the germline V gene are GTSNPN and SVGIG (reference sequence). V lost 0 bases, J lost 0 bases, and 9 bases lay in between. The CDR3 bases are TGTGCCTGGAGTGTGGCCGGGTATAGCAATCAGCCCCAGCATTTT. This translates into CAWSVAGYSNQPQHF.

This chain uses TRBV7-9 with TRBJ2-7; D unresolved. Trimming stripped 2 bases from V and 2 bases from J, with 19 bases between. There are 17 residues in the CDR3. Germline V gene data show CDR1 as SEHNR and CDR2 as FQNEAQ (reference sequence). The CDR3 is CASSLNEWAGTTYEQYF. CDR3 DNA sequence: TGTGCCAGCAGCTTAAACGAGTGGGCAGGAACTACCTACGAGCAGTACTTC.

The rearrangement uses TRBV7-9 and TRBJ1-1; possible D gene TRBD1, 6 bases. The CDR3 spans 17 residues. Deletions cut 0 bases from V and 3 bases from J, with 17 bases between. Germline CDR1 is SEHNR and CDR2 is FQNEAQ (reference sequence). CDR3 nucleotides: TGTGCCAGCAGCTTAGCGTCGGGGGCATTCCACGACACTGAAGCTTTCTTT. This codes for CASSLASGAFHDTEAFF. The full variable domain, rest sourced from reference TRBV7-9 and TRBJ1-1, is DTGVSQNPRHKITKRGQNVTFRCDPISEHNRLYWYRQTLGQGPEFLTYFQNEAQLEKSRLLSDRFSAERPKGSFSTLEIQRTEQGDSAMYLCASSLASGAFHDTEAFFGQGTRLTVV.

J is TRBJ2-7 and V is TRBV7-6; D not resolved. CDR1 SGHVS and CDR2 FNYEAQ come from the germline V gene. V lost 1 base to trimming and J lost 2 bases, with 6 bases between them. The CDR3 extends over 13 amino acids. CDR3 nucleotide sequence: TGTGCCAGCAGCTTAGGGGCCCCCTACGAGCAGTACTTC. It yields the protein CASSLGAPYEQYF. Full variable domain (missing parts from reference TRBV7-6 and TRBJ2-7): GAGVSQSPRYKVTKRGQDVALRCDPISGHVSLYWYRQALGQGPEFLTYFNYEAQQDKSGLPNDRFSAERPEGSISTLTIQRTEQRDSAMYRCASSLGAPYEQYFGPGTRLTVT.

The V call is TRBV6-5, the J call TRBJ1-1, with TRBD1 as a possible D gene (6 bases). CDR1 is MNHEY, CDR2 SVGAGI, per germline. Trimming removed 8 bases at V and 3 bases at J, with 16 bases between. The CDR3 length is 14 residues. DNA of the CDR3: TGTGCCAGCTCAGGGGCCAGGGTAGACACTGAAGCTTTCTTT. It codes for CASSGARVDTEAFF.

V and J are TRBV19 and TRBJ2-7; D tentatively reads TRBD1 or TRBD2 (5 bases each). The CDR3 spans 14 residues. Trimming cost V 5 bases and J 5 bases, with 16 bases left between them. The germline gives CDR1 LNHDA, CDR2 SQIVND (reference sequence). In nucleotides, the CDR3 is TGTGCCAGTAGTGACGGGGCAGGGATCCACGAGCAGTACTTC. Translating gives CASSDGAGIHEQYF.

The gene calls are TRBV7-9 and TRBJ2-1, with 9 bases aligning to TRBD2. The CDR3 loop spans 16 amino acids. The germline gives CDR1 SEHNR, CDR2 FQNEAQ (reference sequence). Trimming cost V 4 bases and J 2 bases; bases outside gene matches: 6. In DNA form, the CDR3 reads TGTGCCAGCAGCTATACTAGCGGGCACACCTACAATGAGCAGTTCTTC. It is translated as CASSYTSGHTYNEQFF.

CDR3 region: CAIRRTSGISQETQYF. CDR3 bases: TGTGCCATCCGACGGACTAGCGGGATTTCCCAAGAGACCCAGTACTTC. V is TRBV10-3 and J is TRBJ2-5; 12 nucleotides align to TRBD2. The CDR3 length is 16 residues. Germline CDR1 is ENHRY and CDR2 is SYGVKD. Trimming cost V 8 bases and J 1 base; bases outside gene matches: 8.

About this clone: Its ends do not fully match the called genes, so a read error is possible. V is TRBV2 and J is TRBJ2-5; no clear D. The J call is uncertain, as TRBJ2-7 better fits the DNA end. This CDR3 comprises 15 residues. Germline CDR1 SNHLY, CDR2 FYNNEI. The CDR3 loop is CASSEARLGSHEQYF. The DNA of the CDR3 is TGTGCCAGCAGTGAAGCGAGGCTAGGCTCCCACGAGCAGTACTTC.

The chain uses TRBV7-9 and TRBJ2-7; 7 nucleotides align to TRBD1. The CDR3 spans 15 residues. V lost 5 bases, J lost 2 bases, and 9 bases stayed unmatched. The germline V gene encodes CDR1 SEHNR and CDR2 FQNEAQ (reference sequence). Written as DNA, the CDR3 is TGTGCCAGCAGCCCCGCCCCGGACAGGACCTACGAGCAGTACTTC. Amino acid sequence: CASSPAPDRTYEQYF.

The chain is built from TRBV6-4 and TRBJ2-3, with 8 bases identical to TRBD2. With V trimmed by 5 bases and J by 1 base, 2 bases remained unmatched. This CDR3 contains 14 residues. In germline, CDR1 is MRHNA, CDR2 SNTAGT. CDR3 sequence reads: CASSQAGGTDTQYF. The CDR3, as DNA: TGTGCCAGCAGTCAAGCGGGGGGCACAGATACGCAGTATTTT.

This chain links TRBV27 with TRBJ1-5; 8 nucleotides agree with TRBD1. The CDR3 length is 17 residues. CDR1 MNHEY and CDR2 SMNVEV come from the germline V gene (reference sequence). The ends lost 5 bases at V and 0 bases at J; junction bases unmatched: 9. CDR3 DNA: TGTGCCAGCAGTCCTGGACAGGGACTTTATAGCAATCAGCCCCAGCATTTT. This encodes CASSPGQGLYSNQPQHF.